Following are 25 T cell receptor beta chains from one sample sequenced in a study of beta chain features in type 1 diabetes. General observations from the study: All four CD4+ subsets from Type 1 diabetes patients carried moderately but significantly shorter TCRB CDR3s.

All of the isolated RNA was reverse transcribed, so expressed TCRB transcripts were sequenced. TCRdb's table, derived via immunoSEQ multiplex PCR, lists solely in-frame clones and lacks some. Of roughly 260,000 clones in the sample, 20% were seen once. The antigens of these receptors remain unknown. Specimen: naive CD4+ T cells from blood. The receptor set was obtained from a woman aged 40 to 50 with type 1 diabetes.

The chain recombines TRBV5-1 with TRBJ2-1, with TRBD1 matching 7 bases. Germline CDR1 is SGHRS and CDR2 is YFSETQ. The CDR3 spans 16 residues. The trim removed 1 base at V and 0 bases at J, leaving 4 bases unmatched. CDR3 DNA: TGCGCCAGCAGCTTGACAGGGGATAGCTCCTACAATGAGCAGTTCTTC. Translated, it gives CASSLTGDSSYNEQFF.

This clone was observed a few times. The rearrangement links TRBV28 to TRBJ1-1, with D possibly being TRBD1 (5 bases). Germline CDR1 MDHEN, CDR2 SYDVKM. The CDR3 length is 13 residues. V was cut by 2 bases and J by 3 bases, with 7 bases left in between. CDR3 sequence: CASSLPRDTEAFF. CDR3 in DNA: TGTGCCAGCAGTTTACCCAGGGACACTGAAGCTTTCTTT. The variable domain in full, with the rest retrieved from reference TRBV28 and TRBJ1-1, is DVKVTQSSRYLVKRTGEKVFLECVQDMDHENMFWYRQDPGLGLRLIYFSYDVKMKEKGDIPEGYSVSREKKERFSLILESASTNQTSMYLCASSLPRDTEAFFGQGTRLTVV.

This clone was recorded a few times. This rearrangement joins TRBV7-8 to TRBJ2-3; 9 bases align to TRBD2. With V trimmed by 1 base and J by 1 base, 6 bases remained unmatched. CDR1 SGHVS and CDR2 FQNEAQ come from the germline V gene. The CDR3 is 17 amino acids. The CDR3 spells CASSLGSSGARTDTQYF. The CDR3 DNA reads as TGTGCCAGCAGCTTAGGCTCTAGCGGGGCACGCACAGATACGCAGTATTTT.

This clone was seen a few times. The chain combines TRBV28 with TRBJ2-1; 7 bases agree with TRBD2. Per the germline V gene, CDR1 is MDHEN and CDR2 is SYDVKM. This CDR3 region has 15 residues. Trimming cost V 5 bases and J 4 bases; bases outside gene matches: 8. The DNA for the CDR3 is TGTGCCAGCAGTCTAAGCGGGATGCGGTACAATGAGCAGTTCTTC. The encoded protein is CASSLSGMRYNEQFF.

In this sample, this clone turned up a few times. The chain employs TRBV7-9 and TRBJ1-1; 8 nucleotides agree with TRBD1. Germline V gene sequence: CDR1 SEHNR, CDR2 FQNEAQ (reference sequence). The CDR3 runs 15 residues. V shed 2 bases and J 0 bases; nucleotides not matched to a gene: 2. In DNA, the CDR3 is TGTGCCAGCAGCTTACGGGACAGGATGAACACTGAAGCTTTCTTT. It specifies CASSLRDRMNTEAFF.

This clone has only a few counts. This sequence joins TRBV27 and TRBJ2-1; TRBD1 agrees at 9 bases. The CDR3 spans 13 residues. Germline-derived CDR1 and CDR2 are MNHEY and SMNVEV (reference sequence). The J segment lost 5 bases and the V segment lost 10 bases, leaving 6 bases of the junction unmatched. The CDR3 bases are TGTGCCACCCGGACAGGGGAGAACAATGAGCAGTTCTTC. This translates into CATRTGENNEQFF.

The V call is TRBV27, the J call TRBJ2-1; TRBD1 might be the D (5 bases). This CDR3 region has 16 residues. Germline CDR1 and CDR2: MNHEY and SMNVEV (reference sequence). V was cut by 7 bases and J by 4 bases, with 20 bases left in between. Written as DNA, the CDR3 is TGTGCCAGCACCCAAAGTGGGGCTCCCCGTTACAATGAGCAGTTCTTC. Its translation: CASTQSGAPRYNEQFF.

The V call is TRBV19, the J call TRBJ1-1; 7 positions agree with TRBD1. The CDR3 runs 14 residues. Trimming at V came to 10 bases and at J to 1 base, leaving 9 bases not matched to a gene. Germline V gene lookup returns CDR1 LNHDA and CDR2 SQIVND (reference sequence). The CDR3 loop is CATLRTGGNTEAFF. The CDR3 DNA reads as TGTGCCACCCTACGGACAGGAGGGAACACTGAAGCTTTCTTT.

V usage is TRBV2 and J usage is TRBJ2-5; D is unresolved. The V end lost 6 bases, the J end lost 1 base, and 3 bases lay between the germline ends. Germline V lookup: CDR1 SNHLY, CDR2 FYNNEI. The CDR3 has 11 residues. CDR3: CASRLQETQYF. The CDR3 bases are TGTGCCAGCAGACTCCAAGAGACCCAGTACTTC.

This clone was detected a few times. CDR3 sequence: CASSSNLGLAGAKEQYF. In nucleotides, the CDR3 is TGCGCCAGCAGCTCCAACCTCGGACTAGCGGGAGCTAAGGAGCAGTACTTC. This chain uses TRBV5-1 with TRBJ2-7; 13 nucleotides match TRBD2. With V trimmed by 3 bases and J by 7 bases, 13 bases remained unmatched. The CDR3 is 17 amino acids. The germline V gene has CDR1 SGHRS and CDR2 YFSETQ.

The chain recombines TRBV4-1 with TRBJ2-5, with D possibly being TRBD1 (6 bases). The CDR3 is made up of 17 amino acids. In germline, CDR1 is MGHRA, CDR2 YSYEKL. V lost 0 bases to trimming and J lost 2 bases, with 16 bases between them. The CDR3 here is CASSQDRIGTTQETQYF. CDR3 coding DNA: TGCGCCAGCAGCCAAGATAGAATCGGGACAACACAAGAGACCCAGTACTTC.

CDR3 sequence reads: CASSLEGGVYNEQFF. CDR3 coding DNA: TGTGCCAGCAGCTTGGAGGGGGGGGTCTACAATGAGCAGTTCTTC. This sequence joins TRBV5-6 and TRBJ2-1, with TRBD2 as a possible D gene (7 bases). The length of the CDR3 is 15 residues. V was pared by 0 bases and J by 3 bases, with 10 bases between. Germline assignment: CDR1 SGHDT and CDR2 YYEEEE.

This chain connects TRBV27 to TRBJ2-5; 7 positions match TRBD1. The CDR3 length is 13 residues. Per germline, CDR1 MNHEY and CDR2 SMNVEV (reference sequence). The ends lost 6 bases at V and 1 base at J; junction bases unmatched: 2. CDR3 sequence: CASRGTAQETQYF. The CDR3 DNA reads as TGTGCCAGCAGGGGGACAGCCCAAGAGACCCAGTACTTC.

There are a few counts of this clone. CDR3 coding DNA: TGTGCCACCCAACTTACAGGGGATACTGAAGCTTTCTTT. Protein product: CATQLTGDTEAFF. The V gene is TRBV10-3, the J gene TRBJ1-1, with TRBD1 identical over 7 bases. The V gene end was trimmed by 10 bases and the J gene end by 5 bases; junction bases not matched to a gene: 10. CDR1 and CDR2 from the germline V gene are ENHRY and SYGVKD. This CDR3 is built from 13 residues.

V usage is TRBV5-4 and J usage is TRBJ1-2; the D gene is possibly TRBD1 (5 bases). V lost 3 bases, J lost 8 bases, and 20 bases lay in between. The length of the CDR3 is 15 residues. Germline V gene data show CDR1 as SGHNT and CDR2 as YYREEE (reference sequence). Written as DNA, the CDR3 is TGTGCCAGCAGCTCCCCAGGTCTTGATGGGGGGGGCTACACCTTC. Residues: CASSSPGLDGGGYTF.

The chain links TRBV15 to TRBJ2-5; perhaps TRBD2 as D (6 bases). CDR3 size: 14 residues. CDR1 LNHNV and CDR2 YYDKDF come from the germline V gene (reference sequence). V lost 0 bases and J 5 bases, leaving 10 bases between the germline ends. DNA for the CDR3: TGTGCCACCAGCAGAGATGGGGGGATGGAGACCCAGTACTTC. Protein product: CATSRDGGMETQYF.

This clone was observed a few times. The rearrangement uses TRBV6-5 and TRBJ1-2; 8 nucleotides match TRBD1. Germline CDR1 MNHEY, CDR2 SVGAGI. This CDR3 is built from 13 residues. V gave up 4 bases and J gave up 6 bases; unmatched junction bases: 4. CDR3 sequence: CASSLEGQDGYTF. The CDR3 DNA follows: TGTGCCAGCAGTTTAGAGGGACAGGATGGCTACACCTTC.

The V gene is TRBV29-1, the J gene TRBJ2-7; 10 bases agree with TRBD1. This CDR3 is built from 14 residues. In germline, CDR1 is SQVTM, CDR2 ANQGSEA. The V segment lost 3 bases and the J segment 5 bases; nucleotides outside the gene matches: 7. The chain's CDR3 is CSVDIRDRGDEQYF. The CDR3 region has the DNA TGCAGCGTTGATATCCGGGACAGGGGAGACGAGCAGTACTTC.

This rearrangement joins TRBV2 to TRBJ1-4, with a weak D call TRBD1 (6 bases). Trimming took 6 bases from V and 12 from J, leaving 17 bases between them. CDR1 is SNHLY and CDR2 is FYNNEI in the germline V gene. This CDR3 is built from 13 residues. CDR3 loop: CASSGQSLKELFF. The CDR3 nucleotides read TGTGCCAGCAGCGGACAGTCCCTTAAGGAACTGTTTTTT.

This CDR3 is CSGRDGYGYTF. For the CDR3, the DNA is TGCAGTGGGCGGGACGGCTATGGCTACACCTTC. The chain couples TRBV20-1 to TRBJ1-2, with D possibly matching TRBD1 (5 bases). The CDR3 is made up of 11 amino acids. In germline, CDR1 is DFQATT, CDR2 SNEGSKA (reference sequence). V gave up 7 bases and J gave up 4 bases, with 10 bases separating them.

This clone was detected only a few times. The V gene is TRBV5-1, the J gene TRBJ2-1; TRBD2 might be the D (5 bases). V lost 0 bases to trimming and J lost 7 bases, with 11 bases between them. This CDR3 contains 14 residues. CDR1 is SGHRS, CDR2 YFSETQ, per germline. The CDR3 sequence: CASSLDPSQNEQFF. CDR3 DNA sequence: TGCGCCAGCAGCTTGGATCCTAGCCAAAATGAGCAGTTCTTC.

Comments on this clone: One end of the junction fails to match germline, which may point to a read error. The chain joins TRBV4-3 to TRBJ2-3, with 8 nucleotides matching TRBD2. In germline, CDR1 is LGHNA, CDR2 YSLEER. This CDR3 has 17 amino acids. The DNA for the CDR3 is TGCGCCAGCAGCCTCTCGGGAACCAGCGGGAGCAGAGATACGCAGTATTTT. Translation gives CASSLSGTSGSRDTQYF.

This chain connects TRBV4-2 to TRBJ2-3; 8 bases line up with TRBD2. Germline CDR1 is LGHNA and CDR2 is YNFKEQ. The CDR3 sequence is 14 residues long. Trimming took 0 bases from V and 7 from J; bases not matched to a gene: 3. CDR3 nucleotides: TGTGCCAGCAGCCAAGATGGACTAGCCAATACGCAGTATTTT. It translates to CASSQDGLANTQYF.

This clone was counted a few times. J is TRBJ2-5 and V is TRBV9; a possible D gene is TRBD1 (6 bases). The CDR3 runs 14 residues. Trimming took off 0 bases at V and 1 base at J, with 7 bases between the two ends. Germline V lookup: CDR1 SGDLS, CDR2 YYNGEE. As DNA, the CDR3 is TGTGCCAGCAGCGTAGAAGGGGGCCAAGAGACCCAGTACTTC. Its protein product is CASSVEGGQETQYF.

The chain is built from TRBV7-3 and TRBJ2-2; D might be TRBD1 (6 bases). CDR3 length: 16 amino acids. CDR1 is SGHTA and CDR2 is FQGTGA in the germline V gene. With 5 bases removed from V and 4 bases from J, the gap between germline ends came to 17 bases. CDR3 protein: CASSPYRAAGTGELFF. Written as DNA, the CDR3 is TGTGCCAGCAGCCCATACAGGGCGGCGGGCACCGGGGAGCTGTTTTTT.